A single sample is the source of the 5 T cell receptor beta chains below, sequenced in a study of shared T cell receptors in the human thymus. Produced via immunoSEQ multiplex PCR; TCRdb's table is partial and in-frame only. The data show a few hundred thousand clones, 95% seen once. Sequencing used thymocytes. The source of these receptors is a human donor.

The CDR3 DNA reads TGTGCCAGCAGGGGCCTAGCGGGGTGCTGGGGTGAGCAGTTCTTC. This gives the protein CASRGLAGCWGEQFF. The chain has TRBV28 and TRBJ2-1; 9 bases match TRBD2. This CDR3 has 15 residues. CDR1 and CDR2 from the germline V gene are MDHEN and SYDVKM. With 6 bases clipped from V and 9 bases from J, the junction kept 12 bases outside the gene matches.

The V and J genes are TRBV14 and TRBJ2-5; 9 nucleotides line up with TRBD1. V dropped 0 bases and J dropped 1; count of bases not matched to a gene: 6. CDR1 SGHDN and CDR2 FVKESK come from the germline V gene. The CDR3 sequence is 17 residues long. The DNA for the CDR3 is TGTGCCAGCAGCCAAGAGTCGGACAGGGGTTTCCAAGAGACCCAGTACTTC. Protein: CASSQESDRGFQETQYF.

This clone has a handful of counts. The chain recombines TRBV28 with TRBJ2-1; TRBD2 agrees at 7 bases. The CDR3 is 19 residues long. V trimming: 3 bases; J trimming: 3 bases; junction bases outside the gene matches: 17. In germline, CDR1 is MDHEN, CDR2 SYDVKM. CDR3 bases: TGTGCCAGCAGTTTCCCAGAACTAGCGCCAACCTTCCACTACAATGAGCAGTTCTTC. Protein product: CASSFPELAPTFHYNEQFF. The variable domain in full, with the rest retrieved from reference TRBV28 and TRBJ2-1, is DVKVTQSSRYLVKRTGEKVFLECVQDMDHENMFWYRQDPGLGLRLIYFSYDVKMKEKGDIPEGYSVSREKKERFSLILESASTNQTSMYLCASSFPELAPTFHYNEQFFGPGTRLTVL.

The genes are TRBV7-2 and TRBJ1-5; 11 nucleotides agree with TRBD1. The J segment lost 1 base and the V segment lost 5 bases, leaving 13 bases of the junction unmatched. The CDR3 extends over 19 amino acids. From germline, CDR1 is SGHTA and CDR2 FQGNSA. CDR3 in amino acids: CASSRIWTGGAGSNQPQHF. In nucleotides, the CDR3 is TGTGCCAGCAGCCGTATTTGGACAGGGGGCGCGGGAAGCAATCAGCCCCAGCATTTT.

This chain uses TRBV6-1 with TRBJ2-1, with D possibly matching TRBD1 (7 bases). Trimming pared 8 bases from V and 7 bases from J, leaving 9 bases between. In germline, CDR1 is MNHNS, CDR2 SASEGT. The CDR3 has 11 residues. CDR3 region: CASAGGNEQFF. The CDR3 DNA reads as TGTGCCAGCGCAGGGGGGAATGAGCAGTTCTTC.